What follows are 10 T cell receptor beta chains derived from one specimen sequenced in a study of shared clonotypes between healthy human individuals. Here immunoSEQ multiplex PCR was the method, and the copy in TCRdb shows in-frame clones only, minus some. Here the sample spans about half a million clones, about four fifths being singletons. Sample: PBMCs. Source of these receptors: a middle-aged woman in good health. Some clones in this sample may be carry-over from other donors' samples.

This chain uses TRBV4-1 with TRBJ1-2; no reliable D call. V lost 2 bases, J lost 2 bases, and 9 bases lay in between. Germline V gene data show CDR1 as MGHRA and CDR2 as YSYEKL. This CDR3 is built from 14 residues. The DNA of the CDR3 is TGCGCCAGCAGCCAACTAGACACGAACTATGGCTACACCTTC. It codes for CASSQLDTNYGYTF.

The chain uses TRBV7-2 and TRBJ2-7; 10 bases line up with TRBD2. This CDR3 contains 13 residues. V lost 6 bases and J lost 11; bases outside the gene matches: 10. The V gene's germline CDR1 is SGHTA and CDR2 FQGNSA. DNA for the CDR3: TGTGCCAGCAGAATAAGGACTAGCGGAACCGAGTACTTC. This gives the protein CASRIRTSGTEYF.

This clone was seen just once. The rearrangement links TRBV7-2 to TRBJ1-4; possibly TRBD1 for D (5 bases). CDR3 length: 14 amino acids. Trimming removed 5 bases from V and 4 bases from J, with 11 bases in between. CDR1 and CDR2 (germline): SGHTA, FQGNSA. The DNA for the CDR3 is TGTGCCAGCAGCCAGGGACCGAATAATGAAAAACTGTTTTTT. Its translation is CASSQGPNNEKLFF.

The chain carries TRBV30 and TRBJ1-5; perhaps TRBD1 as D (5 bases). Germline loops: CDR1 GTSNPN, CDR2 SVGIG (reference sequence). V was pared by 4 bases and J by 5 bases, with 12 bases between. This CDR3 region has 13 residues. CDR3 protein: CAWNPGRDQPQHF. In nucleotides, the CDR3 is TGTGCCTGGAATCCAGGGAGGGATCAGCCCCAGCATTTT.

The gene calls are TRBV10-3 and TRBJ2-3; D might be TRBD2 (5 bases). The CDR3 extends over 13 amino acids. Trimming left V 3 bases short and J 2 bases short, with 6 bases between. CDR1 and CDR2 (germline): ENHRY, SYGVKD. CDR3 sequence: CAISDDYTDTQYF. The CDR3 DNA sequence: TGTGCCATCAGTGATGACTACACAGATACGCAGTATTTT.

Here the CDR3 reads CAWSVAGELFF. The CDR3, as DNA: TGTGCCTGGAGTGTCGCCGGGGAGCTGTTTTTT. The chain carries TRBV30 and TRBJ2-2, with D unresolved. Trimming left V 0 bases short and J 6 bases short, with 2 bases between. This CDR3 spans 11 amino acids. Germline V CDR1 and CDR2: GTSNPN, SVGIG (reference sequence). Combining the CDR3 with reference TRBV30 and TRBJ2-2 gives the whole variable domain SQTIHQWPATLVQPVGSPLSLECTVEGTSNPNLYWYRQAAGRGLQLLFYSVGIGQISSEVPQNLSASRPQDRQFILSSKKLLLSDSGFYLCAWSVAGELFFGEGSRLTVL.

This clone was seen ten or more times. The CDR3 DNA follows: TGCGCCAGCAGCTTGACCTTGCTCGGACAGGGTGGGGCTGAAGCTTTCTTT. It codes for CASSLTLLGQGGAEAFF. The chain joins TRBV5-1 to TRBJ1-1; TRBD1 aligns across 8 bases. The CDR3 sequence is 17 residues long. Unmatched junction bases numbered 14, after V lost 1 base and J lost 6 bases. Germline assignment: CDR1 SGHRS and CDR2 YFSETQ.

This clone was seen a single time. The V gene is TRBV18, the J gene TRBJ2-5; D might be TRBD1 (6 bases). The germline gives CDR1 KGHSH, CDR2 LQKENI. The CDR3 covers 15 residues. V was clipped by 0 bases and J by 2 bases, with 10 bases between them. The CDR3 here is CASSPPGQRQETQYF. For the CDR3, the DNA is TGTGCCAGCTCACCACCGGGACAAAGACAAGAGACCCAGTACTTC.

The V and J genes are TRBV6-1 and TRBJ1-5, with TRBD1 matching over 7 bases. CDR3 size: 15 residues. Germline assignment: CDR1 MNHNS and CDR2 SASEGT. The ends lost 6 bases at V and 6 bases at J; junction bases unmatched: 11. The DNA of the CDR3 is TGTGCCAGCAGAGCTGACAGGGCAGGAGGTCAGCCCCAGCATTTT. Translating it yields CASRADRAGGQPQHF.

V and J are TRBV28 and TRBJ2-7; 12 bases map to TRBD2. With V trimmed by 5 bases and J by 2 bases, 10 bases remained unmatched. The CDR3 is made up of 17 amino acids. Looked up from germline, CDR1 is MDHEN and CDR2 is SYDVKM. CDR3 nucleotides: TGTGCCAGCAGTGGGGACATACGGACTAGCGGGGCCTACGAGCAGTACTTC. It yields the protein CASSGDIRTSGAYEQYF.